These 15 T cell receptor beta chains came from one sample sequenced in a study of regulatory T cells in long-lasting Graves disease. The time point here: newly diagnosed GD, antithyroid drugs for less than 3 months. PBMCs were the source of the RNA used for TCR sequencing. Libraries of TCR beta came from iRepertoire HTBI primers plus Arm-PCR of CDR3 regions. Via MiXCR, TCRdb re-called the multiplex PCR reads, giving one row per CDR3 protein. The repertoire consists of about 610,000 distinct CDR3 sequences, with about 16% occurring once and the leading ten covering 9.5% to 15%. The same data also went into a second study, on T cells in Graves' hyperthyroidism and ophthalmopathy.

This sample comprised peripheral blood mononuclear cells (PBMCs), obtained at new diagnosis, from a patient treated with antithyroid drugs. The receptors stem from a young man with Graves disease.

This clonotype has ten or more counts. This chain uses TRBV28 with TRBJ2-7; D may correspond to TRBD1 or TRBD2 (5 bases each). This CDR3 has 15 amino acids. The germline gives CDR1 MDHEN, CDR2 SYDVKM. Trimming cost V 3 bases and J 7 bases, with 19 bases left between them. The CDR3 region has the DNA TGTGCCAGCAGTTTTCGGGGCAAAAAAGAGGGTGAGCAGTACTTC. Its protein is CASSFRGKKEGEQYF.

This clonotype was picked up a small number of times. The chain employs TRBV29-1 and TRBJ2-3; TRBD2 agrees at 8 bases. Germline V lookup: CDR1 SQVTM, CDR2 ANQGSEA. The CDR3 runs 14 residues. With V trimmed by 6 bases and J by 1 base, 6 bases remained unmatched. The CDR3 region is CSVGAGVGTDTQYF. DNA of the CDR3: TGCAGCGTGGGAGCGGGAGTGGGCACAGATACGCAGTATTTT.

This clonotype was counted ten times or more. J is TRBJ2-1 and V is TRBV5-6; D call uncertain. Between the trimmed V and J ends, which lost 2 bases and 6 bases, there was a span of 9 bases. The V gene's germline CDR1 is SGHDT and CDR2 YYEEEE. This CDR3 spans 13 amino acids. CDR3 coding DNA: TGTGCCAGCAGCTTTCGGCCGGGCAATGAGCAGTTCTTC. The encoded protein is CASSFRPGNEQFF.

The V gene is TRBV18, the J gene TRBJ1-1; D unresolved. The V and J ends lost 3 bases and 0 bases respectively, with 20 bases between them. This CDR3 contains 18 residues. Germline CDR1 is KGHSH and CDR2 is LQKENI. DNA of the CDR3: TGTGCCAGCTCACCGATCGGGAACAGTCCTACGATGAACACTGAAGCTTTCTTT. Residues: CASSPIGNSPTMNTEAFF.

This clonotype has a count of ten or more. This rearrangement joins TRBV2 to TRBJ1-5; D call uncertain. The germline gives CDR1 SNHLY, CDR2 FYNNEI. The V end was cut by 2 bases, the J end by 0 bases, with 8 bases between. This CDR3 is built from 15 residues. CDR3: CASSETEYSNQPQHF. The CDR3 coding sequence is TGTGCCAGCAGTGAAACGGAGTATAGCAATCAGCCCCAGCATTTT.

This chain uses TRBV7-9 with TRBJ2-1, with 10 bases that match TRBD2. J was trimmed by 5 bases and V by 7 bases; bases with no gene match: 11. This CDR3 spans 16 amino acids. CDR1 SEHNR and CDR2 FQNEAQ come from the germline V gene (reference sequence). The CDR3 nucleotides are TGTGCCAGCACCAATCTCGGGACTAGCGAGGACAATGAGCAGTTCTTC. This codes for CASTNLGTSEDNEQFF.

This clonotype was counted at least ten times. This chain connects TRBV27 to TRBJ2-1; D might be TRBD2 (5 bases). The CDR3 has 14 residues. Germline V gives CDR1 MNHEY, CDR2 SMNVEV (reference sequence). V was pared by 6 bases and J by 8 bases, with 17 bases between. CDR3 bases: TGTGCCAGCAGAGGAGCGGCTGCAGGATATGAGCAGTTCTTC. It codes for CASRGAAAGYEQFF.

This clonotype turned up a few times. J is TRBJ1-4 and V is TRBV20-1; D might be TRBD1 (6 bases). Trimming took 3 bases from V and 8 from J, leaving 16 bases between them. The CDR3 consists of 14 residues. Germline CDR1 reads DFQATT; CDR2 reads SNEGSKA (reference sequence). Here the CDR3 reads CSASSRQAEEKLFF. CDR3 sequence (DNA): TGCAGTGCTAGTTCTAGACAGGCCGAGGAAAAACTGTTTTTT.

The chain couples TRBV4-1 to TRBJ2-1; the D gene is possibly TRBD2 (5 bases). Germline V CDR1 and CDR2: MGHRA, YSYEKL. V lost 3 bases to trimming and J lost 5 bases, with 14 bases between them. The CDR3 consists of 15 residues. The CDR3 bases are TGCGCCAGCAGCCACCTATCGACGGAGGACAATGAGCAGTTCTTC. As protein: CASSHLSTEDNEQFF.

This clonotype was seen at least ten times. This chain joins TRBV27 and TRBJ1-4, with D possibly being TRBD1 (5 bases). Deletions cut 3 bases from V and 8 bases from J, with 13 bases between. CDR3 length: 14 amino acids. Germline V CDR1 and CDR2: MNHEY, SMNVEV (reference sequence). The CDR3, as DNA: TGTGCCAGCAGTTTCTTTGGGGGAGAGGAAAAACTGTTTTTT. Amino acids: CASSFFGGEEKLFF.

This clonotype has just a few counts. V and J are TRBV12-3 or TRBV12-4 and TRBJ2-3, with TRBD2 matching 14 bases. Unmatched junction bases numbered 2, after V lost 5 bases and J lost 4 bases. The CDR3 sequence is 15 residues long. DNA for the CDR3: TGTGCCAGCAGTATGGGACTAGCGGGGGCAGATACGCAGTATTTT. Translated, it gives CASSMGLAGADTQYF.

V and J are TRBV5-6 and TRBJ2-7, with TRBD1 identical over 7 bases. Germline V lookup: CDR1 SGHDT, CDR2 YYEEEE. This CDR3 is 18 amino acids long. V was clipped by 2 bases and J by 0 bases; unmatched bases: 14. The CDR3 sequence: CASSLRLRTGRLSYEQYF. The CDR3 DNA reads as TGTGCCAGCAGCTTAAGACTAAGGACAGGCCGGCTCTCCTACGAGCAGTACTTC.

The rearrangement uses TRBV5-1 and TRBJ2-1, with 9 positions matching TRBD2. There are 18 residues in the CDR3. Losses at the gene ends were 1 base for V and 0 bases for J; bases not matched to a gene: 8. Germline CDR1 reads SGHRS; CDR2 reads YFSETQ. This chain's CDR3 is CASSLTSGSLISYNEQFF. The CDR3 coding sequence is TGCGCCAGCAGCTTGACTAGCGGGTCCTTAATCTCCTACAATGAGCAGTTCTTC.

DNA of the CDR3: TGCGCCAGCAGTGAGTCAGCCGGGACCGGCTACACCTTC. It is translated as CASSESAGTGYTF. V usage is TRBV10-1 and J usage is TRBJ1-2; D might be TRBD1 (5 bases). V dropped 0 bases and J dropped 8 bases, with 10 bases sitting between them. Germline CDR1 and CDR2: WNHNN and SYGVQD (reference sequence). The CDR3 is made up of 13 amino acids.

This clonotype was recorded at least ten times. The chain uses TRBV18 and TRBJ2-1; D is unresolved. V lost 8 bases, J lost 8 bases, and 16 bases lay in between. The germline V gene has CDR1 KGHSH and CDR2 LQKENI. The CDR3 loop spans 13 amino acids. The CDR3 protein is CASPRAASDEQFF. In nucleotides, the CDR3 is TGTGCCAGCCCCCGGGCCGCGTCGGATGAGCAGTTCTTC.